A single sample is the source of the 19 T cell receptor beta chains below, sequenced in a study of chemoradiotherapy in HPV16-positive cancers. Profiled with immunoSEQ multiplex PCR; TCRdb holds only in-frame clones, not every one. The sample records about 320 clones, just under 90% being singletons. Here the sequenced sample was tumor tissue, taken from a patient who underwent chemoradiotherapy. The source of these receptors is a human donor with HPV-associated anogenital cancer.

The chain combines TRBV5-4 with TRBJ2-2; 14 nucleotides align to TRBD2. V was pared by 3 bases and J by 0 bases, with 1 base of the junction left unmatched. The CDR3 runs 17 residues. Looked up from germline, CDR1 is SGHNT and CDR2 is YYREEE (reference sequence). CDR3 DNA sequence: TGTGCCAGCAGCTCGACTAGCGGGGGGGCGAACACCGGGGAGCTGTTTTTT. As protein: CASSSTSGGANTGELFF.

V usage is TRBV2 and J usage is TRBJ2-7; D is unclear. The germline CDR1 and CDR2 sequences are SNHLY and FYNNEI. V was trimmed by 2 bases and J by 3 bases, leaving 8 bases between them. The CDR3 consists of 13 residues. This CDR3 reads CASSENRNYEQYV. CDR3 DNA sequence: TGTGCCAGCAGTGAAAACAGAAACTACGAGCAGTACGTC.

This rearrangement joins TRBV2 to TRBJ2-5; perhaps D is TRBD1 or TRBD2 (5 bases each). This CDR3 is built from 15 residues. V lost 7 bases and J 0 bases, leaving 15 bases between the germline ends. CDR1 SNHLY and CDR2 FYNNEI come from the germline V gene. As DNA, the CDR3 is TGTGCCAGCACCTTTACCGGGACGTACCAAGAGACCCAGTACTTC. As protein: CASTFTGTYQETQYF.

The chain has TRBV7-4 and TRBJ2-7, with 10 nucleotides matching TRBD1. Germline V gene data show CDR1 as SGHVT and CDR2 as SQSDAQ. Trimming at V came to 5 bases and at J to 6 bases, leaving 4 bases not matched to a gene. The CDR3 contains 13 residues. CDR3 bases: TGTGCCAGCAGCCTGCGGACAGGGGGCGAGCAGTACGTC. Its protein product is CASSLRTGGEQYV.

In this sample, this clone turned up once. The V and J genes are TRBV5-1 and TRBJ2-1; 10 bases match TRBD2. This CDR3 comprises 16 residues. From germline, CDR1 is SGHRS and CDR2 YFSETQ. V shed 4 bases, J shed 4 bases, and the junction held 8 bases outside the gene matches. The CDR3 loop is CASSLVASGGYNEQFF. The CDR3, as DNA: TGCGCCAGCAGCCTGGTCGCTAGCGGGGGTTACAATGAGCAGTTCTTC.

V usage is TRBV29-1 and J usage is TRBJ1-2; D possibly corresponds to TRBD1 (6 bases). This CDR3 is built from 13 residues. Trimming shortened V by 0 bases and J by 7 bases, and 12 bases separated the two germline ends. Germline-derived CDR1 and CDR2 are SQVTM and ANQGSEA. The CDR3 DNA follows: TGCAGCGTTGAAGAACAGGGAGGTAGTGGCTACACCTTC. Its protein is CSVEEQGGSGYTF. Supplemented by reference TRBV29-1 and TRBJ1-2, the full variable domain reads SAVISQKPSRDICQRGTSLTIQCQVDSQVTMMFWYRQQPGQSLTLIATANQGSEATYESGFVIDKFPISRPNLTFSTLTVSNMSPEDSSIYLCSVEEQGGSGYTFGSGTRLTVV.

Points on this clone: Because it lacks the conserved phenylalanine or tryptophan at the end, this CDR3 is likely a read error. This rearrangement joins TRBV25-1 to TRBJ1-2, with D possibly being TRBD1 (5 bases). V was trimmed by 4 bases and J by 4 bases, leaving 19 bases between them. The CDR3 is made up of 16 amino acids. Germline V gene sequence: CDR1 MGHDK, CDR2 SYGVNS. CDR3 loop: CASSGGAVQFGYGYTL. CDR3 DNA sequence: TGTGCCAGCAGTGGAGGGGCAGTGCAATTTGGCTATGGCTACACCCTC.

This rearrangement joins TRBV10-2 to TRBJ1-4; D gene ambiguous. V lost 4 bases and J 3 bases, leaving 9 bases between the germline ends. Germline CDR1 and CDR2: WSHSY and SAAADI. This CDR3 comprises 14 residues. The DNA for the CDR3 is TGCGCCAGCAGTGGGGTCGGTTCTAATGAAAAACTGTTTTTT. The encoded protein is CASSGVGSNEKLFF.

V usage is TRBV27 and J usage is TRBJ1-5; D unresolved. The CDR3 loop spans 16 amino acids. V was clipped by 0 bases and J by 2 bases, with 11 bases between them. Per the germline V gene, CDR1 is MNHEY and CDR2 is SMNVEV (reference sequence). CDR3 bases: TGTGCCAGCAGTTTATCGTTAGGGTCTCGCAATCAGCCCCAGCATTTT. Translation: CASSLSLGSRNQPQHF.

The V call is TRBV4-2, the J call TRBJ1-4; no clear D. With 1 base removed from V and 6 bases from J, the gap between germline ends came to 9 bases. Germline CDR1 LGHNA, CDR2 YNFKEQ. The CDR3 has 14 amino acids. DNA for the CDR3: TGTGCCAGCAGCCAAGCCTTGACCCATGAAAAACTGTTTTTT. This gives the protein CASSQALTHEKLFF.

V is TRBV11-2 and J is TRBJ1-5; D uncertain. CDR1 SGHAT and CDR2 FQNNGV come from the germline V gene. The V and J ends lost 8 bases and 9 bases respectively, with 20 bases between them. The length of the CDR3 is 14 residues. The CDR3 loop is CASRSVRAFTPQHF. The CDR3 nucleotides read TGTGCCAGCCGCTCTGTGAGGGCGTTTACGCCCCAGCATTTT.

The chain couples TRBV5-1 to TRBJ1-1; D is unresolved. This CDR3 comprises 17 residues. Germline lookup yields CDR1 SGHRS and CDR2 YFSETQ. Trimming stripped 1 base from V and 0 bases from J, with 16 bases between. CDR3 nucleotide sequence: TGCGCCAGCAGCTTGTTATTTTCGGAGACCATGAACACTGAAGCTTTCTTT. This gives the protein CASSLLFSETMNTEAFF. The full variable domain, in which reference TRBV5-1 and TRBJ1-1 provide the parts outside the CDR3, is KAGVTQTPRYLIKTRGQQVTLSCSPISGHRSVSWYQQTPGQGLQFLFEYFSETQRNKGNFPGRFSGRQFSNSRSEMNVSTLELGDSALYLCASSLLFSETMNTEAFFGQGTRLTVV.

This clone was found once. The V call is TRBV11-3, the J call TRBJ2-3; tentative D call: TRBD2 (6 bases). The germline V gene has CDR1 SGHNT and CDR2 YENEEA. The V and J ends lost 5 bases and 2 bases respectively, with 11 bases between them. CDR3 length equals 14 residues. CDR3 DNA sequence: TGTGCCAGCAGCCCCGGGACTCACACAGATACGCAGTATTTT. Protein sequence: CASSPGTHTDTQYF.

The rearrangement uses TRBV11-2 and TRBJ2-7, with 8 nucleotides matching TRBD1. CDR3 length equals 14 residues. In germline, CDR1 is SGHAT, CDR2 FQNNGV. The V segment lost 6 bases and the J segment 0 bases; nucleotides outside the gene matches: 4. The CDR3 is CASSSTGGSYEQYF. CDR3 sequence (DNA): TGTGCCAGCAGTTCTACAGGGGGCTCCTACGAGCAGTACTTC.

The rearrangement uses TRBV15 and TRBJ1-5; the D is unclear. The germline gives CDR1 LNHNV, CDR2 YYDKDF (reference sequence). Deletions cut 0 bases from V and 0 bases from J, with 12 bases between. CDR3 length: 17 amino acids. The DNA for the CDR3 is TGTGCCACCAGCAGAGATGCGCGGAGATTTAGCAATCAGCCCCAGCATTTT. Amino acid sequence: CATSRDARRFSNQPQHF.

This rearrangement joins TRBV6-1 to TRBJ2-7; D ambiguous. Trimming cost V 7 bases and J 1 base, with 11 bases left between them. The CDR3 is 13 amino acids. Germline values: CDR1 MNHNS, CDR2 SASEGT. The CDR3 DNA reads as TGTGCCAGCACCTTAGACTCTTCCTACGAGCAGTACGTC. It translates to CASTLDSSYEQYV.

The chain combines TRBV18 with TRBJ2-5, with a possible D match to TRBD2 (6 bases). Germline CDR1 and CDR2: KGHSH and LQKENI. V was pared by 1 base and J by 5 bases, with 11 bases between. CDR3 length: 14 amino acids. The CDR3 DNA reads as TGTGCCAGCTCACCACGGGGGGTCCGGGAGACCCAGTACTTC. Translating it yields CASSPRGVRETQYF.

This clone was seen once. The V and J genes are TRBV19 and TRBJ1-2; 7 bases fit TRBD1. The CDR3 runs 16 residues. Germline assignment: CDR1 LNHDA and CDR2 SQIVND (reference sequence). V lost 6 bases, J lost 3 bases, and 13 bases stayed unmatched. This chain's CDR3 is CASRHQSHGTDYGYTF. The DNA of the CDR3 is TGTGCCAGTAGACACCAATCTCACGGGACAGACTATGGCTACACCTTC.

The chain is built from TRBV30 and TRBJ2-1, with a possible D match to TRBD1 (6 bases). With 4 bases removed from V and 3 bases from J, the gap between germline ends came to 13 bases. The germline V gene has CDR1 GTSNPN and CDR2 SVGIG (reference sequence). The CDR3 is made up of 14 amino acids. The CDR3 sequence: CAWKRDRNYNEQFF. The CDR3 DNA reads TGTGCCTGGAAAAGAGACAGGAACTACAATGAGCAGTTCTTC.